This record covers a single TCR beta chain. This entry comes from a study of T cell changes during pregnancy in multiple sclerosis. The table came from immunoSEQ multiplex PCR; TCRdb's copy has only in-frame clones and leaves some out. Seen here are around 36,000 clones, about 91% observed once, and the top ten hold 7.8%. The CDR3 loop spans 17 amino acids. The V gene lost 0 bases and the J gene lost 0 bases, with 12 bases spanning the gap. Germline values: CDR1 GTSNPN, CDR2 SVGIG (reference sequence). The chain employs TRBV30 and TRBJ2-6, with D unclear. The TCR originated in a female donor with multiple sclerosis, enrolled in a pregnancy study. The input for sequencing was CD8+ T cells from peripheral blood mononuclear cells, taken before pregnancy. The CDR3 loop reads CAWSVRVTNSGANVLTF. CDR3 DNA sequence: TGTGCCTGGAGTGTACGGGTCACCAACTCTGGGGCCAACGTCCTGACTTTC.